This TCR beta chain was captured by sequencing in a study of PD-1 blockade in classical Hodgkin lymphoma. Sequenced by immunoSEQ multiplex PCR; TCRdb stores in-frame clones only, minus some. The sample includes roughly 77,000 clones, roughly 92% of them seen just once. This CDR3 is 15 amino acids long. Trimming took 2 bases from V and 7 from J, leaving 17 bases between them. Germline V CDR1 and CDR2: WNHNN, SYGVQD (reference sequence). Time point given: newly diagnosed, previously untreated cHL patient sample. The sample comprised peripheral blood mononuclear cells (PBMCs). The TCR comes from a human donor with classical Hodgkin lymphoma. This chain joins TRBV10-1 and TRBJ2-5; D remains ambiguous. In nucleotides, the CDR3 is TGCGCCAGCAGTGAGCGGTGGGATAGCCTGGGGACCCAGTACTTC. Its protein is CASSERWDSLGTQYF.